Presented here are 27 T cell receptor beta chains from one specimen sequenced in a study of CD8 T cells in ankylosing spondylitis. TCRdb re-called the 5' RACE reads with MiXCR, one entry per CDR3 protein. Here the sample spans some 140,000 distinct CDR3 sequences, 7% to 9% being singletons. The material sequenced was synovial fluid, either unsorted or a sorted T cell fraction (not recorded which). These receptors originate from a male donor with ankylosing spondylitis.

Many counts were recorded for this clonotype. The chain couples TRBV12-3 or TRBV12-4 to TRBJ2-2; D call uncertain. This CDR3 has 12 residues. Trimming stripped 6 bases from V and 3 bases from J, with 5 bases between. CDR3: CASRPYTGELFF. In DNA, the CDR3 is TGTGCCAGCAGACCCTACACCGGGGAGCTGTTTTTT.

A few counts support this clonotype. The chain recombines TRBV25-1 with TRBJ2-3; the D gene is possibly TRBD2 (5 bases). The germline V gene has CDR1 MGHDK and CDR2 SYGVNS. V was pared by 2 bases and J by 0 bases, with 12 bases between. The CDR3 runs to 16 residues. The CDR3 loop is CASSENRRGSTDTQYF. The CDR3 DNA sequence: TGTGCCAGCAGTGAAAATCGACGGGGAAGCACAGATACGCAGTATTTT.

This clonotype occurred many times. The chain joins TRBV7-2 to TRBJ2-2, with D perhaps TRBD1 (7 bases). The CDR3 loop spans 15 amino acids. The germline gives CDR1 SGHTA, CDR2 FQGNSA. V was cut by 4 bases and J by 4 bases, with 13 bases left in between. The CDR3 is CASSSGDRLTGELFF. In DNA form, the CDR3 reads TGTGCCAGCAGCTCGGGGGACAGACTCACCGGGGAGCTGTTTTTT.

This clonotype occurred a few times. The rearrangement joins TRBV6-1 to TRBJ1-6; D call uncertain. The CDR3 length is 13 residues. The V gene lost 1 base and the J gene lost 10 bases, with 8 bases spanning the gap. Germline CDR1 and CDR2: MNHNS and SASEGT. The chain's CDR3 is CASSEEKESPLHF. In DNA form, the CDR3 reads TGTGCCAGCAGTGAAGAAAAAGAATCACCCCTCCACTTT.

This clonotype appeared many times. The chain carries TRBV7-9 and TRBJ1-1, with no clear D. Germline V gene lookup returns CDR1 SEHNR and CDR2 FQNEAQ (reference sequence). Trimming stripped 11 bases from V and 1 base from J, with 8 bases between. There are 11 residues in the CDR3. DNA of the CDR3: TGTGCCTTCCAACCGAACACTGAAGCTTTCTTT. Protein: CAFQPNTEAFF.

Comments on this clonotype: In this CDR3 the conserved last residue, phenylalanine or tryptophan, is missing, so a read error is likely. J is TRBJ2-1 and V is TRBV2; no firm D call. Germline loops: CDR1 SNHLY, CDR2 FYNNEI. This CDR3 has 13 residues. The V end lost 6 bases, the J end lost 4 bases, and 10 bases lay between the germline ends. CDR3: CASSLRPYNEQFL. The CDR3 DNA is TGTGCCAGCAGCTTACGGCCTTACAATGAGCAGTTCCTC.

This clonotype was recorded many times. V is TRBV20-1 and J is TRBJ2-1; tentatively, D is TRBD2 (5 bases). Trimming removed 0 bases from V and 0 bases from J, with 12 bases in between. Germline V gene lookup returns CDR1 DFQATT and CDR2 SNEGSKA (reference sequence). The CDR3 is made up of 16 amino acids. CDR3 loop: CSARDQAGSSYNEQFF. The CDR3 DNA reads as TGCAGTGCTAGAGATCAGGCGGGTAGCTCCTACAATGAGCAGTTCTTC.

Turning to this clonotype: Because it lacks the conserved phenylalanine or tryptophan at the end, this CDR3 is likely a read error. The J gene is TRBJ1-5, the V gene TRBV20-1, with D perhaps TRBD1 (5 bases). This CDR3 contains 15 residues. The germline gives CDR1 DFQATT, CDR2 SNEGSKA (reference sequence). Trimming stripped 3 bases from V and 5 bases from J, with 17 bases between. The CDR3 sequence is CSASGQGWGDQPQHS. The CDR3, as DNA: TGCAGTGCTAGCGGGCAGGGCTGGGGAGATCAGCCCCAGCATTCT.

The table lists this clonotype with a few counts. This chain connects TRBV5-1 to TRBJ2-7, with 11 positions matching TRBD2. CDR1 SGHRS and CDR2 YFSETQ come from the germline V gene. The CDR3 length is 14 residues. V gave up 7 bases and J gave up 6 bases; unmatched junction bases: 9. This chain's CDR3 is CASYTGTSGGEQYF. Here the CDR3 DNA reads TGCGCCAGCTATACCGGGACTAGCGGCGGCGAGCAGTACTTC. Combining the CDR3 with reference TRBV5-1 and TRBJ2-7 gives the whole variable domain KAGVTQTPRYLIKTRGQQVTLSCSPISGHRSVSWYQQTPGQGLQFLFEYFSETQRNKGNFPGRFSGRQFSNSRSEMNVSTLELGDSALYLCASYTGTSGGEQYFGPGTRLTVT.

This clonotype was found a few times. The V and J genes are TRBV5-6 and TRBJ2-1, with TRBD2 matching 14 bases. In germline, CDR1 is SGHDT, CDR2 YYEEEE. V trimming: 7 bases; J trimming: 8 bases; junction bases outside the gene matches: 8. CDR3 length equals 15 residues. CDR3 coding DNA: TGTGCCAGCCAGGGACTAGCGGGAGCATCACATGAGCAGTTCTTC. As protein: CASQGLAGASHEQFF. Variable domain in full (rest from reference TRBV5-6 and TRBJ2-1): DAGVTQSPTHLIKTRGQQVTLRCSPKSGHDTVSWYQQALGQGPQFIFQYYEEEERQRGNFPDRFSGHQFPNYSSELNVNALLLGDSALYLCASQGLAGASHEQFFGPGTRLTVL.

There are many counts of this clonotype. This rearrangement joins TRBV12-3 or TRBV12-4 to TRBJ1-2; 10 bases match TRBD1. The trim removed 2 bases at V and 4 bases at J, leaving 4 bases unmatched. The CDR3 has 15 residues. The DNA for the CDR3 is TGTGCCAGCAGTTTATTCGGGACAGGGGTCTATGGCTACACCTTC. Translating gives CASSLFGTGVYGYTF.

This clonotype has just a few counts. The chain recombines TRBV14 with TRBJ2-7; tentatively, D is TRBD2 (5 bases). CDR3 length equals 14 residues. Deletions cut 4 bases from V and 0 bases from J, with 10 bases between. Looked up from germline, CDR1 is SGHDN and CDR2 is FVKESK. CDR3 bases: TGTGCCAGCAGCCGCGCCGGGAACTCCTACGAGCAGTACTTC. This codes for CASSRAGNSYEQYF.

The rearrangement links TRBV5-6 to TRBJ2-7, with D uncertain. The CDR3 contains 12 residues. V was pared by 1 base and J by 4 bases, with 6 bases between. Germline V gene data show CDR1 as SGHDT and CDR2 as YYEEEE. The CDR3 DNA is TGTGCCAGCAGCTTGTTTGTGTACGAGCAGTACTTC. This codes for CASSLFVYEQYF.

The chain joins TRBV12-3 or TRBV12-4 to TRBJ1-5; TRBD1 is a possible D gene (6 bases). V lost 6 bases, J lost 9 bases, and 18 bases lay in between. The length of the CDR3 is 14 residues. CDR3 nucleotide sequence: TGTGCCAGCAGCAGGACAGTGCCTCTACTGCCCCAGCATTTT. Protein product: CASSRTVPLLPQHF.

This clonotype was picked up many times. The CDR3, as DNA: TGTGCCAGCTCACCCCCTGGGTCCGGAGGGGCCACTCAGCCCCAGCATTTT. It encodes CASSPPGSGGATQPQHF. V is TRBV18 and J is TRBJ1-5; D may be TRBD1 (5 bases). Germline values: CDR1 KGHSH, CDR2 LQKENI. The CDR3 is 17 residues long. V shed 3 bases and J shed 6 bases, with 21 bases lying between them.

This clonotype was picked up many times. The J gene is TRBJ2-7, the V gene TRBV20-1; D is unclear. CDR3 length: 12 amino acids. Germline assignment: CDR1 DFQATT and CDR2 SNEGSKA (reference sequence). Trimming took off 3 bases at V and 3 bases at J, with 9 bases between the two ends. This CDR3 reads CSARLGYYEQYF. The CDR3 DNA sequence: TGCAGTGCTAGGCTAGGTTACTACGAGCAGTACTTC.

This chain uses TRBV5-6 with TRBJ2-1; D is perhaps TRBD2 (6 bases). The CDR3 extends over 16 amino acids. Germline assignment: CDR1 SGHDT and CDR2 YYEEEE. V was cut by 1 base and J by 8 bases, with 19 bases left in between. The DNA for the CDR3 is TGTGCCAGCAGCTTGTTCCGCGGGGCCACCAGGGATGAGCAGTTCTTC. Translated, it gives CASSLFRGATRDEQFF.

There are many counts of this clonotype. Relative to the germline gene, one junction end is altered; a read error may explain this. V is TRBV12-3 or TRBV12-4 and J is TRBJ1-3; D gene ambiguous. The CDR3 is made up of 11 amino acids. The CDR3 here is CASSYRNTIYF. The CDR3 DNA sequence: TGTGCCAGCAGTTATAGAAATACCATATATTTT.

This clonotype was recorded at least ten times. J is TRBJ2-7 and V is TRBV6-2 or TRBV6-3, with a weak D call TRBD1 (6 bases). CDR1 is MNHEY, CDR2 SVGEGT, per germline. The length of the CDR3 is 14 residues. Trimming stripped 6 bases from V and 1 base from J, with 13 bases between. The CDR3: CASRWRTESYEQYF. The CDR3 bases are TGTGCCAGCAGGTGGAGGACAGAGTCCTACGAGCAGTACTTC.

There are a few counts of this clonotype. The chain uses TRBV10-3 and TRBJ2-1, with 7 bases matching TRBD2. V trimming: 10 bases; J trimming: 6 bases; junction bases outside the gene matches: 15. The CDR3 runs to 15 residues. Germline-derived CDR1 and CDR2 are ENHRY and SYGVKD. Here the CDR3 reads CATSVSTSPSNEQFF. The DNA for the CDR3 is TGTGCCACCTCAGTTTCGACTAGCCCTTCCAATGAGCAGTTCTTC.

CDR3 sequence reads: CASSLEAAYNEQFF. The CDR3, as DNA: TGTGCCAGCAGCTTAGAGGCCGCCTACAATGAGCAGTTCTTC. This chain connects TRBV7-6 to TRBJ2-1; D ambiguous. Germline CDR1 SGHVS, CDR2 FNYEAQ. V lost 1 base to trimming and J lost 2 bases, with 6 bases between them. CDR3 length: 14 residues.

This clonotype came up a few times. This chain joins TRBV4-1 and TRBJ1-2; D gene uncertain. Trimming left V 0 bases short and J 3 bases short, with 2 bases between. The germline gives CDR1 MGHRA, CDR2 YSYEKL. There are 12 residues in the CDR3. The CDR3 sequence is CASSQEDYGYTF. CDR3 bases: TGCGCCAGCAGCCAAGAAGACTATGGCTACACCTTC.

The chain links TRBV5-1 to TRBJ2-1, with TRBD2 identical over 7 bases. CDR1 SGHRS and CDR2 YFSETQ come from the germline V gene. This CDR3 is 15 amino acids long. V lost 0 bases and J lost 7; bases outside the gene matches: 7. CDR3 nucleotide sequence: TGCGCCAGCAGCTTGGGGACTAGGGTCGGAAATGAGCAGTTCTTC. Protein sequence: CASSLGTRVGNEQFF. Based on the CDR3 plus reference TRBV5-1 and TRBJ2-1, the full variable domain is KAGVTQTPRYLIKTRGQQVTLSCSPISGHRSVSWYQQTPGQGLQFLFEYFSETQRNKGNFPGRFSGRQFSNSRSEMNVSTLELGDSALYLCASSLGTRVGNEQFFGPGTRLTVL.

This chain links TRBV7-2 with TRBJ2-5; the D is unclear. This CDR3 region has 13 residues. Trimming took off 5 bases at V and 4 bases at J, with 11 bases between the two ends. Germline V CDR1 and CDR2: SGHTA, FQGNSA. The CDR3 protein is CASSRSTLETQYF. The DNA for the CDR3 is TGTGCCAGCAGCCGCTCTACCTTAGAGACCCAGTACTTC.

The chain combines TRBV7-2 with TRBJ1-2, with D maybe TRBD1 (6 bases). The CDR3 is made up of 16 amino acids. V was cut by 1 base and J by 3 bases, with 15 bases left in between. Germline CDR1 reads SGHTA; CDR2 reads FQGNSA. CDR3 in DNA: TGTGCCAGCAGCTTAGGATGGGCCAGGGGCGACTATGGCTACACCTTC. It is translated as CASSLGWARGDYGYTF.

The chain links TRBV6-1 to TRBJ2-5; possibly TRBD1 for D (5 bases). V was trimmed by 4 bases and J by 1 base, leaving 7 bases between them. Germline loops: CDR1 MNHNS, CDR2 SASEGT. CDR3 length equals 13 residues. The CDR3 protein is CASSGTIQETQYF. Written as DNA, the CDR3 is TGTGCCAGCAGTGGGACAATCCAAGAGACCCAGTACTTC.

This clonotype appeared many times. The CDR3 bases are TGCGCCAGCAGCTATGGTTCAGGGAAAGGCTCCAGCTACACCTTC. Amino acids: CASSYGSGKGSSYTF. The rearrangement uses TRBV5-1 and TRBJ1-2, with D maybe TRBD1 (5 bases). The V gene's germline CDR1 is SGHRS and CDR2 YFSETQ. The CDR3 has 15 amino acids. V lost 3 bases and J 9 bases, leaving 21 bases between the germline ends.